This section outlines one TCR beta chain sequence together with its context. The antigen is unknown. A deep-level run was used for the assay. Sequenced by immunoSEQ multiplex PCR; TCRdb stores in-frame clones only, minus some. The table has some 470,000 clones, 76% seen once. The sample is drawn from a study of shared clonotypes between healthy human individuals. Study-level results: There were few donors, and this limited the genetic and exposure-history diversity represented.

This sequence originates from a woman aged 40 to 55 in good health. Some clones in this sample may be carry-over from other donors' samples. The sequenced sample consisted of PBMCs.

This CDR3 is CASSFHGANVLTF. Here the CDR3 DNA reads TGTGCCAGTAGTTTCCATGGGGCCAACGTCCTGACTTTC. The chain joins TRBV19 to TRBJ2-6; D unclear. Trimming left V 5 bases short and J 3 bases short, with 5 bases between. CDR3 length: 13 residues. Germline CDR1 LNHDA, CDR2 SQIVND (reference sequence).